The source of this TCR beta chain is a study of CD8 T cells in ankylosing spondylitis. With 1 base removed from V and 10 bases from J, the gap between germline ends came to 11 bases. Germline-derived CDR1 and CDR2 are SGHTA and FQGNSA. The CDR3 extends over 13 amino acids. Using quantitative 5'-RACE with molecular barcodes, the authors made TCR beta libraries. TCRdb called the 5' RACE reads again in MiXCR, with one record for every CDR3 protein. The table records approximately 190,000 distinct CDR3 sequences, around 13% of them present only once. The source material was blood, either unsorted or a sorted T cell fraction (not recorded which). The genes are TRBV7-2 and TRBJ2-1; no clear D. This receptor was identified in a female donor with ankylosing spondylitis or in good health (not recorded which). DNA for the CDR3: TGTGCCAGCAGCTTAGATCTCTGGACCGAGCAGTTCTTC. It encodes CASSLDLWTEQFF.